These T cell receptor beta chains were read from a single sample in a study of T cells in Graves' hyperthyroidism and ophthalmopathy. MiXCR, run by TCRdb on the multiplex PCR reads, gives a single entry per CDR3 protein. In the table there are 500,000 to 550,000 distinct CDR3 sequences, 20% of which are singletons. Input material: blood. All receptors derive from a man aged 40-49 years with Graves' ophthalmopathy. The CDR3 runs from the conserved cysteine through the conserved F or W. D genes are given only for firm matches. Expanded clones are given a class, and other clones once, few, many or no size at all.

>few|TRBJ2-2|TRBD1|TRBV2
CASIEGTDYTGELFF
TGTGCCAGCATCGAGGGGACAGATTACACCGGGGAGCTGTTTTTT
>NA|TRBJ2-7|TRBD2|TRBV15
CATSRDQREGREQYF
TGTGCCACCAGCAGAGATCAACGGGAGGGCCGCGAGCAGTACTTC
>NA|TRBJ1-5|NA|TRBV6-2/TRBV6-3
CASSYTDSNQPQHF
TGTGCCAGCAGTTACACAGACTCGAATCAGCCCCAGCATTTT
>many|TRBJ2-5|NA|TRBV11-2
CASSLGFGQETQYF
TGTGCCAGCAGCTTAGGGTTCGGCCAAGAGACCCAGTACTTC
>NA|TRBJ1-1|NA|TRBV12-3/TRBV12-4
CAIIPGLETEAFF
TGTGCCATCATTCCGGGACTGGAAACTGAAGCTTTCTTT
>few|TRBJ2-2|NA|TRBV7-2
CASGALIENTGELFF
TGTGCCAGTGGAGCCTTAATCGAAAACACCGGGGAGCTGTTTTTT
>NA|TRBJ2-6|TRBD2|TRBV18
CASSRLAGAVSGANVLTF
TGTGCCAGCTCACGTCTAGCGGGAGCGGTCTCTGGGGCCAACGTCCTGACTTTC
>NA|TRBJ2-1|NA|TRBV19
CASIPNSGSYNEQFF
TGTGCCAGTATCCCTAACTCGGGCTCCTACAATGAGCAGTTCTTC
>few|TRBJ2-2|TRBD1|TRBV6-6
CASSYRLTGTGNTGELFF
TGTGCCAGCAGTTACCGGTTAACAGGGACAGGGAACACCGGGGAGCTGTTTTTT
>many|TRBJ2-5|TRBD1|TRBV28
CASNPDRPWETQYF
TGTGCCAGCAACCCGGACAGGCCCTGGGAGACCCAGTACTTC
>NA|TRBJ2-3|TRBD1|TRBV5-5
CASSIDRAGGTDTQYF
TGTGCCAGCAGCATCGACAGGGCGGGCGGCACAGACACGCAGTATTTT
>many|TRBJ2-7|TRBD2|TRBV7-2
CASSLRVAGFYEQYF
TGTGCCAGCAGCTTAAGGGTAGCGGGCTTCTACGAGCAGTACTTC
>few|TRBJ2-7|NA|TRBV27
CASSSGEIPSYEQHF
TGTGCCAGCAGTTCAGGGGAGATTCCTTCCTACGAGCAGCACTTC
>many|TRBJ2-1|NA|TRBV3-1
CASSQSFSLREQFF
TGTGCCAGCAGCCAAAGCTTTTCCCTTAGGGAGCAGTTCTTC
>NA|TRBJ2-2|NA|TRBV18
CASSPSRLGWNGELFF
TGTGCCAGCTCACCTTCTCGTCTTGGGTGGAACGGGGAGCTGTTTTTT
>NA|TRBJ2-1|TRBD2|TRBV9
CASSVGGGTSGTSSYNEQFF
TGTGCCAGCAGCGTAGGGGGAGGGACTAGCGGGACGAGCTCCTACAATGAGCAGTTCTTC
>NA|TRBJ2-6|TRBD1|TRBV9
CASSLGGTGGSGANVLTF
TGTGCCAGCAGCCTTGGTGGGACAGGGGGCTCTGGGGCCAACGTCCTGACTTTC
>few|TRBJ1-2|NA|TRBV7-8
CASSLQVGQGTYGYTF
TGTGCCAGCAGCTTACAGGTGGGGCAGGGAACCTATGGCTACACCTTC
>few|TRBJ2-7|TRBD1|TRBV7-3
CASSLTGQGAYEQYF
TGTGCCAGCAGCTTAACGGGACAGGGGGCCTACGAGCAGTACTTC